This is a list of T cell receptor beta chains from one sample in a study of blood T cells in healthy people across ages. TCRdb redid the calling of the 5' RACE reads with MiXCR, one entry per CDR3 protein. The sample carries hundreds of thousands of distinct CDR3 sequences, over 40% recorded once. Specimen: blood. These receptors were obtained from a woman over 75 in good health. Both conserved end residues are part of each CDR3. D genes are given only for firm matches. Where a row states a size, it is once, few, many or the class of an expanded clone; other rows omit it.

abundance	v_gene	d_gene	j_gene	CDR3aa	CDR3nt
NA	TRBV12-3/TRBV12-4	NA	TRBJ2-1	CASSPNIEVGQFF	TGTGCCAGCAGCCCGAACATTGAAGTGGGGCAGTTCTTC
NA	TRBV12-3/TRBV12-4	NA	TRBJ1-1	CASSFGGETFKAFF	TGTGCCAGCAGTTTCGGGGGTGAGACCTTCAAAGCTTTCTTT
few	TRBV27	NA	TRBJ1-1	CASSFAPPRGVTEAFF	TGTGCCAGCAGTTTCGCACCTCCCAGGGGAGTCACTGAAGCTTTCTTT
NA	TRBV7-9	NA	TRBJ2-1	CVSSLGGGLHNEQFF	TGTGTCAGCAGCTTGGGGGGGGGCCTCCACAATGAGCAGTTCTTC
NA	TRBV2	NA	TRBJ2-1	CASSDEEYEQFF	TGTGCCAGCAGTGACGAGGAATATGAGCAGTTCTTC
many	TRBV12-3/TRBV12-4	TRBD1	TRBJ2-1	CASSLSQGTYNEQFF	TGTGCCAGCAGTTTGTCACAGGGGACCTACAATGAGCAGTTCTTC
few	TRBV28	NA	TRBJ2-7	CASGSDGIAYEQYF	TGTGCCAGCGGCAGCGACGGGATTGCCTACGAGCAGTACTTC
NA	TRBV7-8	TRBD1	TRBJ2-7	CASSLSDRGTYNEQYF	TGTGCCAGCAGCCTCTCGGACAGGGGCACCTACAATGAGCAGTACTTC
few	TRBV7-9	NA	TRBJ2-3	CASVDRDISTDTQYF	TGTGCCAGTGTTGACCGGGACATAAGCACAGATACGCAGTATTTT
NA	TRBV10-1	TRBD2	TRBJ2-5	CASSESGLAGVETQYF	TGCGCCAGCAGTGAGTCGGGACTAGCGGGGGTTGAGACCCAGTACTTC
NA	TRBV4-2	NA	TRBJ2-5	CASSQERRSQETQYF	TGTGCCAGCAGCCAAGAAAGAAGGAGCCAAGAGACCCAGTACTTC
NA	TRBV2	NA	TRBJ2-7	CASSEVGISYNEQYF	TGTGCCAGCAGTGAGGTGGGGATCTCCTACAATGAGCAGTACTTC
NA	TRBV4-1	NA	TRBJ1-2	CASSHFPGQKTGYGYTF	TGCGCCAGCAGCCACTTTCCGGGACAAAAAACTGGCTATGGCTACACCTTC
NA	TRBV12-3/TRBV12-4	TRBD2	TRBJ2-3	CASSLRGGSTDVQYF	TGTGCCAGCAGTTTGCGGGGGGGGAGCACAGATGTGCAGTATTTT
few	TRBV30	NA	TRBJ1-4	CAWRELTNEKLFF	TGTGCCTGGCGTGAACTGACAAATGAAAAACTGTTTTTT
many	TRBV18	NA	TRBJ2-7	CASSSLSGTFIYEQYF	TGTGCCAGCTCTTCTCTGTCCGGGACTTTCATCTACGAGCAGTACTTC
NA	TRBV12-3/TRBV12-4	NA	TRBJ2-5	CASTLSGGESQYF	TGTGCCAGCACCTTGTCCGGGGGAGAATCGCAGTACTTC
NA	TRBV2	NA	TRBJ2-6	CASSEWAGGTGANVLTF	TGTGCCAGCAGTGAATGGGCAGGTGGCACTGGGGCCAACGTCCTGACTTTC
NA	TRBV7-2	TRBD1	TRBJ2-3	CASSSRGQGTDTQYF	TGTGCCAGCAGCTCTCGGGGACAGGGAACAGATACGCAGTATTTT
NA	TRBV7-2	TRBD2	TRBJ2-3	CASNLLGAGADTQYF	TGTGCCAGCAACCTACTCGGAGCGGGAGCAGATACGCAGTATTTT
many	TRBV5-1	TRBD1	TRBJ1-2	CASSSRQGTMRYTF	TGCGCCAGCAGCTCTAGACAGGGCACTATGAGGTACACCTTC
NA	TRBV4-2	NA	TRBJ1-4	CASSQARTDDNEKLFF	TGTGCCAGCAGCCAAGCCCGGACGGACGATAATGAAAAACTGTTTTTT
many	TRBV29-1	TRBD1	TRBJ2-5	CSVSGQGRGETQYF	TGCAGCGTTTCGGGACAGGGCAGAGGAGAGACCCAGTACTTC
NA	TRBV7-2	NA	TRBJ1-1	CASSLMLILTEAFF	TGTGCCAGCAGCTTGATGCTGATTCTCACTGAAGCTTTCTTT
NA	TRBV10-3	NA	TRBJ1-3	CAISGESKANTIYF	TGTGCCATCAGTGGAGAGTCCAAGGCCAACACCATATATTTT
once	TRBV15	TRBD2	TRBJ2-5	CATRREFGRIVGEQYF	TGTGCCACCAGGAGAGAATTCGGGAGGATTGTGGGTGAGCAGTACTTC
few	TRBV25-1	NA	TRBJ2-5	CASSRVETQYF	TGTGCCAGCAGTAGGGTAGAGACCCAGTACTTC
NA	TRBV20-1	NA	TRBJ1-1	CSARETGWAAFF	TGCAGTGCTAGGGAGACAGGATGGGCCGCTTTCTTT
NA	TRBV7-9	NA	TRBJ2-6	CASSPGSVGANVLTF	TGTGCCAGCAGCCCCGGATCTGTGGGGGCCAACGTCCTGACTTTC
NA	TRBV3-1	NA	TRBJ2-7	CASSNKETAKAYEQYF	TGTGCCAGCAGCAATAAGGAAACAGCAAAAGCCTACGAGCAGTACTTC
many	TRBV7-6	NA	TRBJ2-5	CASSFSGTTYQETQYF	TGTGCCAGCAGCTTCTCCGGGACAACGTACCAAGAGACCCAGTACTTC
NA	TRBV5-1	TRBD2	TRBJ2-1	CASSWGLAGEQFF	TGCGCCAGCAGCTGGGGACTAGCGGGTGAGCAGTTCTTC
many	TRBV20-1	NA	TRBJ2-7	CSARAQLQGTYEQYF	TGCAGTGCTAGAGCCCAACTACAGGGAACCTACGAGCAGTACTTC
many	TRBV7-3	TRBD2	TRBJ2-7	CASSQTSGYEQYF	TGTGCCAGCAGCCAAACTAGCGGCTACGAGCAGTACTTC
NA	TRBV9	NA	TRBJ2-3	CASSVAVQGDTQYF	TGTGCCAGCAGCGTAGCAGTGCAGGGTGATACGCAGTATTTT
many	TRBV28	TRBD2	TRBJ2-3	CASSTWEGHVSTDTQYF	TGTGCCAGCAGCACCTGGGAGGGGCACGTTAGCACAGATACGCAGTATTTT
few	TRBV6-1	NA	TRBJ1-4	CASSERGLILNEKLFF	TGTGCCAGCAGTGAACGGGGCCTCATCCTTAATGAAAAACTGTTTTTT
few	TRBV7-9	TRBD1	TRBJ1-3	CASSPDFDGDRAGNTIYF	TGTGCCAGCAGCCCAGACTTCGACGGGGACAGGGCTGGAAACACCATATATTTT
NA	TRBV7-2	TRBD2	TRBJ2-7	CASSLDGGALYEQYF	TGTGCCAGCAGCTTAGACGGGGGGGCGTTATACGAGCAGTACTTC
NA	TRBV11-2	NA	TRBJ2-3	CACSPTNTQYF	TGTGCCTGCAGTCCGACTAATACGCAGTATTTT
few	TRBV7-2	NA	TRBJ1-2	CASSPGPQERDGYTF	TGTGCCAGCAGCCCAGGACCCCAGGAACGGGATGGCTACACCTTC
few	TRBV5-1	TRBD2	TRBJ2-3	CASSLFASGRAGSTDTQYF	TGCGCCAGCAGCTTGTTTGCTAGCGGGAGGGCCGGAAGCACAGATACGCAGTATTTT
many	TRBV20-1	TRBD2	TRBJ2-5	CSAPSGMETQYF	TGCAGTGCACCGAGCGGGATGGAGACCCAGTACTTC
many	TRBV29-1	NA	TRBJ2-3	CSARTRTDTQYF	TGCAGCGCGAGAACTCGCACAGATACGCAGTATTTT
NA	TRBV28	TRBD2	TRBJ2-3	CASRRGSTDTRYF	TGTGCCAGCAGGCGCGGGAGCACAGATACGCGGTATTTT
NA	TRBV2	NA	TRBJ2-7	CASSAGRGGTYEQYF	TGTGCCAGCAGTGCCGGGAGAGGCGGGACCTACGAGCAGTACTTC
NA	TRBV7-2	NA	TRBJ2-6	CASRSGKSGANVLTF	TGTGCCAGCAGGTCAGGCAAATCTGGGGCCAACGTCCTGACTTTC
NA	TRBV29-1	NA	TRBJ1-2	CSVAGYGYTF	TGCAGCGTTGCAGGTTATGGCTACACCTTC